Listed here are 32 T cell receptor beta chains from one sample, sequenced in a study of neurological immune-mediated disorders (dated by TCRdb to between 2017 and 2020). The library was built by means of 5' RACE. The instrument given in TCRdb is Illumina HiSeq 2500. The raw public reads went through TCRdb reprocessing: fastp at Q25, MiXCR clone calling, in-frame beta chains kept. Identical CDR3 proteins give one entry, which carries the most common genes and DNA. The sample yields about 21,000 distinct CDR3 sequences; about 15% were counted once. The top ten constitute approximately 15% of the sample. The sample taken for sequencing was PBMCs. The receptors derive from a female donor with HTLV-1-associated myelopathy (HAM/TSP).

The chain couples TRBV20-1 to TRBJ1-2; D may be TRBD1 (6 bases). CDR1 is DFQATT, CDR2 SNEGSKA, per germline (reference sequence). The CDR3 contains 14 residues. Trimming shortened V by 0 bases and J by 8 bases, and 16 bases separated the two germline ends. CDR3 in DNA: TGCAGTGCTAGAGATACGGGGGGCGCGGGAGGCTACACCTTC. Translated: CSARDTGGAGGYTF.

This clonotype was counted at least ten times. The V and J genes are TRBV20-1 and TRBJ1-2; maybe TRBD1 (5 bases). Germline values: CDR1 DFQATT, CDR2 SNEGSKA (reference sequence). The ends were cut back, 1 base at V and 3 bases at J, with 18 bases in the middle. The length of the CDR3 is 16 residues. The CDR3 loop is CSARGGEQGDDYGYTF. CDR3 DNA: TGCAGTGCTAGAGGTGGAGAGCAGGGAGATGACTATGGCTACACCTTC.

This chain joins TRBV6-5 and TRBJ2-7, with D uncertain. The CDR3 loop spans 15 amino acids. CDR1 MNHEY and CDR2 SVGAGI come from the germline V gene. Trimming shortened V by 8 bases and J by 0 bases, and 17 bases separated the two germline ends. CDR3 DNA sequence: TGTGCCAGCCGCTGCTCGGCACCTATCTCCTACGAGCAGTACTTC. Translated, it gives CASRCSAPISYEQYF.

In this sample, this clonotype turned up many times. This may be a read error: a much more frequent sequence differs by one nucleotide. The chain links TRBV20-1 to TRBJ2-1, with no clear D. Germline lookup yields CDR1 DFQATT and CDR2 SNEGSKA (reference sequence). V lost 0 bases to trimming and J lost 7 bases, with 7 bases between them. This CDR3 is built from 12 residues. CDR3: CSAREDWNEQFF. CDR3 sequence (DNA): TGCAGTGCTAGAGAGGATTGGAATGAGCAGTTCTTC.

This clonotype came up many times. The gene calls are TRBV29-1 and TRBJ2-2; a possible D gene is TRBD1 (6 bases). The CDR3 length is 15 residues. The V gene's germline CDR1 is SQVTM and CDR2 ANQGSEA. The V and J ends lost 4 bases and 0 bases respectively, with 12 bases between them. The CDR3 spells CSVAPGTPNTGELFF. The CDR3 DNA is TGCAGCGTTGCCCCCGGGACACCGAACACCGGGGAGCTGTTTTTT.

This clonotype was picked up many times. V gene TRBV3-1 combines with J gene TRBJ2-2; D possibly corresponds to TRBD1 (8 bases). The CDR3 sequence is 17 residues long. The V gene lost 6 bases and the J gene lost 0 bases, with 17 bases spanning the gap. Germline V lookup: CDR1 LGHDT, CDR2 YNNKEL (reference sequence). CDR3 DNA: TGTGCCAGCAGTCGAAACAGGGGGGGGACGAACACCGGGGAGCTGTTTTTT. This sequence encodes CASSRNRGGTNTGELFF.

The rearrangement joins TRBV7-2 to TRBJ1-1, with unresolved D. Germline lookup yields CDR1 SGHTA and CDR2 FQGNSA. This CDR3 is 14 amino acids long. V dropped 0 bases and J dropped 1 base, with 6 bases sitting between them. The CDR3 sequence: CASSLALGNTEAFF. CDR3 DNA: TGTGCCAGCAGCTTAGCGTTGGGGAACACTGAAGCTTTCTTT.

In its sample, this clonotype was seen many times. The genes are TRBV7-2 and TRBJ2-3; D is perhaps TRBD2 (5 bases). V was shortened by 0 bases and J by 2 bases, with 6 bases between the two germline ends. CDR3 length: 14 residues. CDR1 and CDR2 (germline): SGHTA, FQGNSA. The CDR3 loop reads CASSLAGDTDTQYF. The CDR3, as DNA: TGTGCCAGCAGCTTAGCCGGGGACACAGATACGCAGTATTTT. Variable domain in full (rest from reference TRBV7-2 and TRBJ2-3): GAGVSQSPSNKVTEKGKDVELRCDPISGHTALYWYRQSLGQGLEFLIYFQGNSAPDKSGLPSDRFSAERTGGSVSTLTIQRTQQEDSAVYLCASSLAGDTDTQYFGPGTRLTVL.

This clonotype is medium-sized. V usage is TRBV20-1 and J usage is TRBJ2-1, with 7 positions matching TRBD1. With 3 bases clipped from V and 1 base from J, the junction kept 3 bases outside the gene matches. Germline CDR1 DFQATT, CDR2 SNEGSKA (reference sequence). The CDR3 covers 14 residues. Here the CDR3 DNA reads TGCAGTGCTAGTGGGGACAGATCCTACAATGAGCAGTTCTTC. Translated, it gives CSASGDRSYNEQFF.

This clonotype was counted at least ten times. The rearrangement links TRBV5-1 to TRBJ2-7; 7 bases are a match to TRBD1. The CDR3 sequence is 15 residues long. The V gene end was trimmed by 0 bases and the J gene end by 3 bases; junction bases not matched to a gene: 6. Per germline, CDR1 SGHRS and CDR2 YFSETQ. For the CDR3, the DNA is TGCGCCAGCAGCTTGGGGACAGGCCCCCTCTACGAGCAGTACTTC. Translation gives CASSLGTGPLYEQYF.

This clonotype rates as medium-sized. The rearrangement joins TRBV5-1 to TRBJ2-3; D tentatively reads TRBD1 or TRBD2 (5 bases each). The CDR3 totals 16 residues. The germline V gene encodes CDR1 SGHRS and CDR2 YFSETQ. Trimming cost V 4 bases and J 2 bases, with 17 bases left between them. The CDR3 region has the DNA TGCGCCAGCAGCCCCCAGGGAGACTTCAACACAGATACGCAGTATTTT. It codes for CASSPQGDFNTDTQYF.

This chain connects TRBV30 to TRBJ1-2, with a tentative D call TRBD1 (5 bases). The V gene lost 7 bases and the J gene lost 8 bases, with 20 bases spanning the gap. Germline loops: CDR1 GTSNPN, CDR2 SVGIG (reference sequence). The CDR3 contains 13 residues. The DNA of the CDR3 is TGTGCCTCGGCTGGGGCAGGCGCTGGCGGCTACACCTTC. Translated: CASAGAGAGGYTF. Variable domain in full (rest from reference TRBV30 and TRBJ1-2): SQTIHQWPATLVQPVGSPLSLECTVEGTSNPNLYWYRQAAGRGLQLLFYSVGIGQISSEVPQNLSASRPQDRQFILSSKKLLLSDSGFYLCASAGAGAGGYTFGSGTRLTVV.

This clonotype was counted at least ten times. The V call is TRBV7-2, the J call TRBJ1-5; D unclear. The V end was cut by 5 bases, the J end by 1 base, with 6 bases between. The CDR3 loop spans 13 amino acids. Germline assignment: CDR1 SGHTA and CDR2 FQGNSA. CDR3 loop: CASSLESNQPQHF. Here the CDR3 DNA reads TGTGCCAGCAGCCTAGAGAGCAATCAGCCCCAGCATTTT.

The table lists this clonotype with many counts. The chain is built from TRBV7-2 and TRBJ2-2, with D hard to call. This CDR3 is built from 15 residues. V was trimmed by 1 base and J by 5 bases, leaving 11 bases between them. Germline V gives CDR1 SGHTA, CDR2 FQGNSA. The DNA of the CDR3 is TGTGCCAGCAGCTTAGTCTCGCGGATTACCGGGGAGCTGTTTTTT. Translated, it gives CASSLVSRITGELFF. Together with reference TRBV7-2 and TRBJ2-2, the CDR3 gives the full variable domain: GAGVSQSPSNKVTEKGKDVELRCDPISGHTALYWYRQSLGQGLEFLIYFQGNSAPDKSGLPSDRFSAERTGGSVSTLTIQRTQQEDSAVYLCASSLVSRITGELFFGEGSRLTVL.

The chain is built from TRBV7-9 and TRBJ1-2; weak D call: TRBD1 (6 bases). The CDR3 extends over 18 amino acids. The V gene's germline CDR1 is SEHNR and CDR2 FQNEAQ (reference sequence). V shed 1 base and J shed 0 bases, with 18 bases lying between them. This CDR3 reads CASSLVDRLWTANYGYTF. The CDR3 DNA is TGTGCCAGCAGCTTAGTCGACAGGCTGTGGACTGCTAACTATGGCTACACCTTC. Supplemented by reference TRBV7-9 and TRBJ1-2, the full variable domain reads DTGVSQNPRHKITKRGQNVTFRCDPISEHNRLYWYRQTLGQGPEFLTYFQNEAQLEKSRLLSDRFSAERPKGSFSTLEIQRTEQGDSAMYLCASSLVDRLWTANYGYTFGSGTRLTVV.

The V call is TRBV4-1, the J call TRBJ2-5, with D maybe TRBD2 (7 bases). Germline V CDR1 and CDR2: MGHRA, YSYEKL. This CDR3 region has 17 residues. Trimming removed 0 bases at V and 2 bases at J, with 16 bases between. DNA for the CDR3: TGCGCCAGCAGCCAAGAAGAGACTAGCCAGGGGCAAGAGACCCAGTACTTC. Its translation is CASSQEETSQGQETQYF.

This clonotype was counted ten times or more. The chain combines TRBV20-1 with TRBJ2-1, with D tentatively TRBD2 (6 bases). Germline CDR1 DFQATT, CDR2 SNEGSKA (reference sequence). The CDR3 contains 14 residues. Trimming shortened V by 5 bases and J by 1 base, and 12 bases separated the two germline ends. The CDR3 DNA is TGCAGTGCTGACGGGGGACCTTCCTACAATGAGCAGTTCTTC. Encoded protein: CSADGGPSYNEQFF.

This clonotype was recorded many times. The CDR3 DNA reads TGTGCCAGCTCCACCACCGGGGACAGGGTCTATGGCTACACCTTC. Amino acid sequence: CASSTTGDRVYGYTF. V is TRBV18 and J is TRBJ1-2; the match to TRBD1 covers 9 bases. Germline CDR1 reads KGHSH; CDR2 reads LQKENI. The CDR3 spans 15 residues. V trimming: 6 bases; J trimming: 4 bases; junction bases outside the gene matches: 9.

This clonotype was recorded at least ten times. The CDR3 region has the DNA TGCAGTGCTAGAGATAGGCTGGCCAGCGGCCTTTGGACCACCGGGGAGCTGTTTTTT. This gives the protein CSARDRLASGLWTTGELFF. The rearrangement uses TRBV20-1 and TRBJ2-2, with D tentatively TRBD2 (5 bases). Germline CDR1 is DFQATT and CDR2 is SNEGSKA (reference sequence). The V gene lost 0 bases and the J gene lost 4 bases, with 24 bases spanning the gap. The CDR3 is made up of 19 amino acids.

This clonotype came up many times. V usage is TRBV18 and J usage is TRBJ1-1; a possible D gene is TRBD1 (6 bases). Trimming shortened V by 0 bases and J by 4 bases, and 12 bases separated the two germline ends. This CDR3 contains 15 residues. The V gene's germline CDR1 is KGHSH and CDR2 LQKENI. The CDR3 spells CASSPPGQGSTEAFF. DNA for the CDR3: TGTGCCAGCTCACCACCGGGGCAGGGGAGCACTGAAGCTTTCTTT.

This clonotype was detected ten times or more. This chain links TRBV5-1 with TRBJ2-7, with 7 bases aligning to TRBD1. The CDR3 runs 14 residues. Germline V gene lookup returns CDR1 SGHRS and CDR2 YFSETQ. V lost 5 bases and J lost 1; bases outside the gene matches: 6. This chain's CDR3 is CASRSPGQSYEQYF. CDR3 in DNA: TGCGCCAGCAGGTCGCCGGGACAGTCCTACGAGCAGTACTTC.

The chain joins TRBV20-1 to TRBJ2-3; 9 nucleotides line up with TRBD2. The germline CDR1 and CDR2 sequences are DFQATT and SNEGSKA (reference sequence). This CDR3 has 13 amino acids. CDR3 protein: CRSSGVASDTQYF. The CDR3 DNA reads as TGCAGGTCTAGCGGGGTGGCGTCAGATACGCAGTATTTT.

The rearrangement links TRBV20-1 to TRBJ2-7; the D gene is possibly TRBD2 (6 bases). CDR1 and CDR2 (germline): DFQATT, SNEGSKA (reference sequence). The CDR3 totals 13 residues. V dropped 4 bases and J dropped 7 bases, with 17 bases sitting between them. The chain's CDR3 is CSATLTSSLEQYF. The CDR3 nucleotides read TGCAGTGCTACCTTGACTAGTAGCCTGGAGCAGTACTTC.

The chain is built from TRBV20-1 and TRBJ2-5; D is ambiguous. Germline loops: CDR1 DFQATT, CDR2 SNEGSKA (reference sequence). The CDR3 is 16 residues long. Trimming took off 0 bases at V and 2 bases at J, with 16 bases between the two ends. CDR3 residues: CSARDRGDSRQETQYF. CDR3 bases: TGCAGTGCTAGAGATAGAGGCGATTCCCGACAAGAGACCCAGTACTTC.

This chain joins TRBV20-1 and TRBJ2-1, with D possibly TRBD1 on 6 matching bases. CDR3 length equals 16 residues. Germline V gene data show CDR1 as DFQATT and CDR2 as SNEGSKA (reference sequence). Deletions cut 3 bases from V and 0 bases from J, with 15 bases between. CDR3 sequence: CSASSRADSSYNEQFF. The CDR3 coding sequence is TGCAGTGCTAGTTCTAGAGCGGACAGCTCCTACAATGAGCAGTTCTTC.

Judged by abundance, this clonotype is medium-sized. This sequence joins TRBV29-1 and TRBJ1-1; D gene ambiguous. Germline CDR1 reads SQVTM; CDR2 reads ANQGSEA. Trimming took off 4 bases at V and 3 bases at J, with 3 bases between the two ends. The CDR3 runs to 10 residues. The CDR3 reads CSVADTEAFF. For the CDR3, the DNA is TGCAGCGTTGCTGACACTGAAGCTTTCTTT.

This clonotype was observed many times. The rearrangement uses TRBV15 and TRBJ2-5; a possible D gene is TRBD2 (5 bases). Germline V lookup: CDR1 LNHNV, CDR2 YYDKDF (reference sequence). Trimming removed 4 bases at V and 5 bases at J, with 14 bases between. This CDR3 spans 14 amino acids. CDR3 coding DNA: TGTGCCACCAGCACCCGGGGTGGTGGGGAGACCCAGTACTTC. It specifies CATSTRGGGETQYF. Complete variable domain (other parts from reference TRBV15 and TRBJ2-5): DAMVIQNPRYQVTQFGKPVTLSCSQTLNHNVMYWYQQKSSQAPKLLFHYYDKDFNNEADTPDNFQSRRPNTSFCFLDIRSPGLGDTAMYLCATSTRGGGETQYFGPGTRLLVL.

The table lists this clonotype with many counts. The V call is TRBV7-9, the J call TRBJ1-1, with no clear D. This CDR3 spans 15 amino acids. Germline loops: CDR1 SEHNR, CDR2 FQNEAQ (reference sequence). Trimming stripped 5 bases from V and 0 bases from J, with 13 bases between. The CDR3 spells CASSPRTPLNTEAFF. CDR3 DNA: TGTGCCAGCAGCCCTCGGACCCCTCTGAACACTGAAGCTTTCTTT.

This clonotype was detected many times. V usage is TRBV5-1 and J usage is TRBJ2-1; TRBD2 matches 9 bases. The CDR3 runs to 15 residues. V lost 4 bases, J lost 7 bases, and 9 bases stayed unmatched. From germline, CDR1 is SGHRS and CDR2 YFSETQ. The CDR3 region is CASSPIAGVGNEQFF. The CDR3 DNA sequence: TGCGCCAGCAGCCCGATAGCGGGAGTGGGGAATGAGCAGTTCTTC.

This clonotype came up many times. The chain combines TRBV25-1 with TRBJ2-7; 7 positions agree with TRBD1. In germline, CDR1 is MGHDK, CDR2 SYGVNS. J lost 2 bases, V lost 4 bases, and 11 bases had no gene match. The length of the CDR3 is 16 residues. CDR3 protein: CASSATPGQPAYEQYF. The CDR3 region has the DNA TGTGCCAGCAGTGCCACGCCGGGACAGCCAGCCTACGAGCAGTACTTC.

In regard to this clonotype: At one end, the junction sequence differs from germline, possibly due to a read error. V is TRBV6-2 or TRBV6-3 and J is TRBJ2-7; 8 nucleotides agree with TRBD1. The CDR3 consists of 12 residues. The germline CDR1 and CDR2 sequences are MNHEY and SVGEGT. The CDR3 sequence is CVSTDRAVEQYF. Written as DNA, the CDR3 is TGTGTCAGCACGGACAGGGCGGTGGAGCAGTACTTC.

This clonotype was recorded many times. The rearrangement links TRBV20-1 to TRBJ2-5; D may be TRBD1 or TRBD2 (5 bases each). CDR1 and CDR2 (germline): DFQATT, SNEGSKA (reference sequence). The CDR3 loop spans 14 amino acids. V dropped 0 bases and J dropped 2 bases, with 10 bases sitting between them. For the CDR3, the DNA is TGCAGTGCTAGAGATTTTGGGGGACAAGAGACCCAGTACTTC. It specifies CSARDFGGQETQYF.